The rows below give T cell receptor beta chains drawn from one sample of a study of blood T cell repertoires in COVID-19. Clones were sequenced by immunoSEQ multiplex PCR, and TCRdb holds only the in-frame ones, with some missing. Seen here are fewer than 300,000 clones, 85% observed once, and the top ten hold about 2.3%. The sequenced sample consisted of PBMCs or T cells enriched from blood (not recorded which). The receptor set was obtained from a woman aged 50 to 60 who had recovered from COVID-19. CDR3s include the opening cysteine and the closing phenylalanine or tryptophan. D genes are given only for firm matches. Expanded clones are given a class, and other clones once, few, many or no size at all.

abundance: NA
v_gene: TRBV14
d_gene: NA
j_gene: TRBJ2-2
CDR3nt: TGTGCCAGCAAATGGCAGGGTCGGACCGGGGAGCTGTTTTTT
CDR3aa: CASKWQGRTGELFF

abundance: NA
v_gene: TRBV11-3
d_gene: NA
j_gene: TRBJ2-1
CDR3nt: TGTGCCAGCAGCTTAGATGGGGGGAGCTCCTACAATGAGCAGTTCTTC
CDR3aa: CASSLDGGSSYNEQFF

abundance: NA
v_gene: TRBV5-1
d_gene: NA
j_gene: TRBJ1-3
CDR3nt: TGCGCCAGCAGCTCCGGAGCTTCCTCTGGAAACACCATATATTTT
CDR3aa: CASSSGASSGNTIYF

abundance: NA
v_gene: TRBV14
d_gene: NA
j_gene: TRBJ2-1
CDR3nt: TGTGCCAGCAGGAACGGGGTCTACAATGAGCAGTTCTTC
CDR3aa: CASRNGVYNEQFF

abundance: NA
v_gene: TRBV7-8
d_gene: TRBD1
j_gene: TRBJ1-2
CDR3nt: TGTGCCAGCAGCCCGCTTGGGACAGGGGTGGAAGGCTACACCTTC
CDR3aa: CASSPLGTGVEGYTF

abundance: NA
v_gene: TRBV19
d_gene: TRBD2
j_gene: TRBJ2-5
CDR3nt: TGTGCCAGTAGTATTCAGCTAGCGGGTCTCGGGACCCAGTACTTC
CDR3aa: CASSIQLAGLGTQYF

abundance: NA
v_gene: TRBV5-6
d_gene: TRBD2
j_gene: TRBJ2-7
CDR3nt: TGTGCCAGCAGCTTGAGTAGCGGGAACTACGAGCAGTACTTC
CDR3aa: CASSLSSGNYEQYF

abundance: once
v_gene: TRBV29-1
d_gene: TRBD1
j_gene: TRBJ1-1
CDR3nt: TGCAGCGTTGGGGGGACAGGAATGAACACTGAAGCTTTCTTT
CDR3aa: CSVGGTGMNTEAFF

abundance: many
v_gene: TRBV19
d_gene: TRBD1
j_gene: TRBJ2-5
CDR3nt: TGTGCCAGTAGCACTTTGACAGGGGGCAGGGAGACCCAGTACTTC
CDR3aa: CASSTLTGGRETQYF

abundance: NA
v_gene: TRBV19
d_gene: TRBD1
j_gene: TRBJ1-3
CDR3nt: TGTGCCAGTAGTGTGCCGGGACAGAATCCTGGAAACACCATATATTTT
CDR3aa: CASSVPGQNPGNTIYF

abundance: NA
v_gene: TRBV28
d_gene: TRBD1
j_gene: TRBJ2-7
CDR3nt: TGTGCCAGCAGTTTATTGGCAGGGGGCAGGAACGAGCAGTACTTC
CDR3aa: CASSLLAGGRNEQYF

abundance: NA
v_gene: TRBV4-2
d_gene: NA
j_gene: TRBJ1-1
CDR3nt: TGTGCCAGCAGCCAAGCTGGTACGGTGAACACTGAAGCTTTCTTT
CDR3aa: CASSQAGTVNTEAFF

abundance: NA
v_gene: TRBV9
d_gene: NA
j_gene: TRBJ1-4
CDR3nt: TGTGCCAGCAGCGTAGCAGGGTTTTCGCATGAAAAACTGTTTTTT
CDR3aa: CASSVAGFSHEKLFF

abundance: NA
v_gene: TRBV7-2
d_gene: NA
j_gene: TRBJ2-1
CDR3nt: TGTGCCAGCAGCTTAGAGTTTATGGTCGGAGGGCAGTTCTTC
CDR3aa: CASSLEFMVGGQFF

abundance: once
v_gene: TRBV11-1
d_gene: TRBD1
j_gene: TRBJ2-7
CDR3nt: TGTGCCAGCAGCTTAAGGAGACAGGGGTCCTACGAGCAGTACTTC
CDR3aa: CASSLRRQGSYEQYF

abundance: few
v_gene: TRBV28
d_gene: NA
j_gene: TRBJ2-7
CDR3nt: TGTGCCAGCAGTTCGGAAGGAGTCATATACTTC
CDR3aa: CASSSEGVIYF

abundance: NA
v_gene: TRBV18
d_gene: TRBD1
j_gene: TRBJ2-6
CDR3nt: TGTGCCAGCTCATCTAATGACAGGGCTGGGGCCAACGTCCTGACTTTC
CDR3aa: CASSSNDRAGANVLTF

abundance: NA
v_gene: TRBV2
d_gene: TRBD1
j_gene: TRBJ2-1
CDR3nt: TGTGCCAGCAGTGCCGCGGGACAGGGAGTCGGGGAGCAGTTCTTC
CDR3aa: CASSAAGQGVGEQFF

abundance: NA
v_gene: TRBV7-9
d_gene: TRBD1
j_gene: TRBJ1-2
CDR3nt: TGTGCCAGCAGCGATGGGATATATCAGGGGGTGATTAACTATGGCTACACCTTC
CDR3aa: CASSDGIYQGVINYGYTF

abundance: NA
v_gene: TRBV6-6
d_gene: TRBD2
j_gene: TRBJ2-3
CDR3nt: TGTGCCAGCAGTACCCTGGGGGGAGGGGGCACAGATACGCAGTATTTT
CDR3aa: CASSTLGGGGTDTQYF

abundance: NA
v_gene: TRBV27
d_gene: NA
j_gene: TRBJ2-5
CDR3nt: TGTGCCAGCAGTGTCTTCGGGACACTAGAGACCCAGTACTTC
CDR3aa: CASSVFGTLETQYF

abundance: NA
v_gene: TRBV4-2
d_gene: NA
j_gene: TRBJ2-6
CDR3nt: TGTGCCAGCAGCCAAGTCGCATCGAGCTCTGGGGCCAACGTCCTGACTTTC
CDR3aa: CASSQVASSSGANVLTF

abundance: NA
v_gene: TRBV12-3/TRBV12-4
d_gene: NA
j_gene: TRBJ2-5
CDR3nt: TGTGCCAGCAGTTTTAGTTCAGAGACCCAGTACTTC
CDR3aa: CASSFSSETQYF

abundance: once
v_gene: TRBV9
d_gene: TRBD1
j_gene: TRBJ2-7
CDR3nt: TGTGCCAGCAGCCTTAATCCGGGACAGGGTAAGAACGAGCAGTACTTC
CDR3aa: CASSLNPGQGKNEQYF

abundance: NA
v_gene: TRBV9
d_gene: TRBD1
j_gene: TRBJ2-5
CDR3nt: TGTGCCAGCAGCGTGCACGGGACAGGGGTACAAGAGACCCAGTACTTC
CDR3aa: CASSVHGTGVQETQYF

abundance: NA
v_gene: TRBV6-5
d_gene: NA
j_gene: TRBJ2-2
CDR3nt: TGTGCCAGCAAAGGAGAACCAGGGGAGCTGTTTTTT
CDR3aa: CASKGEPGELFF

abundance: NA
v_gene: TRBV6-1
d_gene: NA
j_gene: TRBJ1-1
CDR3nt: TGTGCCAGCAGTGAAAGGATGGGGGCGTACACTGAAGCTTTCTTT
CDR3aa: CASSERMGAYTEAFF

abundance: few
v_gene: TRBV7-9
d_gene: NA
j_gene: TRBJ1-1
CDR3nt: TGTGCCAGCAGCTCAGTGAACACTGAAGCTTTCTTT
CDR3aa: CASSSVNTEAFF

abundance: NA
v_gene: TRBV27
d_gene: NA
j_gene: TRBJ1-5
CDR3nt: TGTGCCAGCAGTAAAATCTTAGACAGGATGAGGATCAGTGAGCCCCAGCATTTT
CDR3aa: CASSKILDRMRISEPQHF

abundance: NA
v_gene: TRBV28
d_gene: NA
j_gene: TRBJ1-2
CDR3nt: TGTGCCAGCAGCCCACTACCGAACAGGGTTTATGGCTACACCTTC
CDR3aa: CASSPLPNRVYGYTF

abundance: NA
v_gene: TRBV10-2
d_gene: NA
j_gene: TRBJ2-6
CDR3nt: TGCGCCAGCAGTGCGGGGACTGGGGCCAACGTCCTGACTTTC
CDR3aa: CASSAGTGANVLTF

abundance: NA
v_gene: TRBV3-1/TRBV3-2
d_gene: NA
j_gene: TRBJ2-3
CDR3nt: TGTGCCAGCAGCCAAGAGCGGGGGCAGAGAGTCACAGATACGCAGTATTTT
CDR3aa: CASSQERGQRVTDTQYF

abundance: NA
v_gene: TRBV18
d_gene: TRBD1
j_gene: TRBJ1-2
CDR3nt: TGTGCCAGCTCACCACTGGACAGGGGTTTTGGCTACACCTTC
CDR3aa: CASSPLDRGFGYTF

abundance: NA
v_gene: TRBV5-4
d_gene: TRBD2
j_gene: TRBJ2-1
CDR3nt: TGTGCCAGCAGCACTTGGACTAGCGGAGCCTACAATGAGCAGTTCTTC
CDR3aa: CASSTWTSGAYNEQFF

abundance: NA
v_gene: TRBV5-6
d_gene: TRBD1
j_gene: TRBJ2-5
CDR3nt: TGTGCCAGCAGCCCCAAAGGGACAGGTCAAGAGACCCAGTACTTC
CDR3aa: CASSPKGTGQETQYF

abundance: NA
v_gene: TRBV30
d_gene: NA
j_gene: TRBJ2-7
CDR3nt: TGTGCCTGGAGACAGGATGACTACGAGCAGTACTTC
CDR3aa: CAWRQDDYEQYF

abundance: NA
v_gene: TRBV5-1
d_gene: NA
j_gene: TRBJ2-2
CDR3nt: TGCGCCAGCAGGCCTAGTAGTACCGGGGAGCTGTTTTTT
CDR3aa: CASRPSSTGELFF

abundance: NA
v_gene: TRBV19
d_gene: TRBD1
j_gene: TRBJ1-2
CDR3nt: TGTGCCAGTAGTGCTACAGGGGCTCAACGGTATGGCTACACCTTC
CDR3aa: CASSATGAQRYGYTF

abundance: once
v_gene: TRBV15
d_gene: TRBD1
j_gene: TRBJ1-4
CDR3nt: TGTGCCACCAGCTGGGGACAGTTCGGCGAAAAACTGTTTTTT
CDR3aa: CATSWGQFGEKLFF

abundance: NA
v_gene: TRBV18
d_gene: NA
j_gene: TRBJ1-4
CDR3nt: TGTGCCAGCTCACCACCAGGTCTTAGGGGTACACTGTTTTTT
CDR3aa: CASSPPGLRGTLFF

abundance: NA
v_gene: TRBV24-1
d_gene: TRBD2
j_gene: TRBJ2-1
CDR3nt: TGTGCCACCAGTGTTGGCGGGGGGCTCTACAATGAGCAGTTCTTC
CDR3aa: CATSVGGGLYNEQFF

abundance: NA
v_gene: TRBV4-3
d_gene: TRBD1
j_gene: TRBJ2-3
CDR3nt: TGCGCCAGCAGCCTCACCGCAGGGGGAGATACGCAGTATTTT
CDR3aa: CASSLTAGGDTQYF

abundance: NA
v_gene: TRBV5-1
d_gene: TRBD1
j_gene: TRBJ2-3
CDR3nt: TGCGCCAGCAGCTTGAGGGGGCCTTCAGCTGATACGCAGTATTTT
CDR3aa: CASSLRGPSADTQYF

abundance: NA
v_gene: TRBV5-8
d_gene: TRBD1
j_gene: TRBJ1-1
CDR3nt: TGTGCCAGCAGCCGACAGGGAATGGACACTGAAGCTTTCTTT
CDR3aa: CASSRQGMDTEAFF

abundance: NA
v_gene: TRBV7-2
d_gene: TRBD2
j_gene: TRBJ2-1
CDR3nt: TGTGCCAGCAGCTTAGTGGGAGGGCCTATCTACAATGAGCAGTTCTTC
CDR3aa: CASSLVGGPIYNEQFF

abundance: NA
v_gene: TRBV30
d_gene: NA
j_gene: TRBJ2-7
CDR3nt: TGTGCCTGGAGTGTCCCCCCCCAAAACTACGAGCAGTACTTC
CDR3aa: CAWSVPPQNYEQYF

abundance: NA
v_gene: TRBV18
d_gene: NA
j_gene: TRBJ1-2
CDR3nt: TGTGCCAGCTCACCACAGGGGTCTAACTATGGCTACACCTTC
CDR3aa: CASSPQGSNYGYTF

abundance: NA
v_gene: TRBV29-1
d_gene: TRBD2
j_gene: TRBJ2-7
CDR3nt: TGCAGCGCTCGGACTAGCGGGAGGTCCTACGAGCAGTACTTC
CDR3aa: CSARTSGRSYEQYF

abundance: NA
v_gene: TRBV6-5
d_gene: NA
j_gene: TRBJ2-7
CDR3nt: TGTGCCAGCAGTTCAAGCGGGCCTCCCTACGAGCAGTACTTC
CDR3aa: CASSSSGPPYEQYF

abundance: NA
v_gene: TRBV27
d_gene: TRBD1
j_gene: TRBJ1-3
CDR3nt: TGTGCCAGCAGTCGGACAGGATCTGGAAACACCATATATTTT
CDR3aa: CASSRTGSGNTIYF

abundance: NA
v_gene: TRBV5-1
d_gene: NA
j_gene: TRBJ2-2
CDR3nt: TGCGCCAGCAGCCCCCAGGGGGGATCGAACACCGGGGAGCTGTTTTTT
CDR3aa: CASSPQGGSNTGELFF

abundance: few
v_gene: TRBV10-1
d_gene: NA
j_gene: TRBJ1-2
CDR3nt: TGCGCCAGCAGTGAGTCGGGCAGGGGTTGGTATGGCTACACCTTC
CDR3aa: CASSESGRGWYGYTF

abundance: NA
v_gene: TRBV9
d_gene: TRBD1
j_gene: TRBJ1-3
CDR3nt: TGTGCCAGCAGCGCTAGACAGGGAAACTCTGGAAACACCATATATTTT
CDR3aa: CASSARQGNSGNTIYF

abundance: NA
v_gene: TRBV30
d_gene: TRBD1
j_gene: TRBJ1-2
CDR3nt: TGTGCCTGGAGGATCCCGGGACAGGGGTATGGCTACACCTTC
CDR3aa: CAWRIPGQGYGYTF